One sample yielded the 14 T cell receptor beta chains listed below, sequenced in a study of blood T cell repertoires in COVID-19. Sequenced by immunoSEQ multiplex PCR; TCRdb stores in-frame clones only, minus some. The sample shows around 50,000 clones, around four fifths of them seen only once. The sample consisted of peripheral blood. The receptors originated from a human donor in a cohort sampled during active COVID-19.

The J gene is TRBJ1-2, the V gene TRBV5-1, with a possible D match to TRBD1 (6 bases). This CDR3 is built from 15 residues. V was clipped by 4 bases and J by 1 base, with 14 bases between them. CDR1 and CDR2 (germline): SGHRS, YFSETQ. CDR3 region: CASSPDGQINYGYTF. CDR3 nucleotide sequence: TGCGCCAGCAGCCCGGACGGACAGATTAACTATGGCTACACCTTC.

V and J are TRBV15 and TRBJ1-6, with a weak D call TRBD1 (6 bases). The CDR3 sequence is 15 residues long. Germline V gene lookup returns CDR1 LNHNV and CDR2 YYDKDF (reference sequence). V was cut by 0 bases and J by 7 bases, with 10 bases left in between. The CDR3 protein is CATSRETGLNSPLHF. The CDR3 bases are TGTGCCACCAGCAGAGAAACAGGGTTGAATTCACCCCTCCACTTT.

The chain uses TRBV6-2 or TRBV6-3 and TRBJ2-2; a possible D gene is TRBD1 (6 bases). This CDR3 has 15 residues. The V end was cut by 0 bases, the J end by 4 bases, with 9 bases between. In germline, CDR1 is MNHEY, CDR2 SVGEGT. The CDR3: CASSYSGTLTGELFF. The DNA for the CDR3 is TGTGCCAGCAGTTACTCCGGGACACTCACCGGGGAGCTGTTTTTT.

The chain carries TRBV7-2 and TRBJ2-3; 8 positions agree with TRBD1. The CDR3 covers 16 residues. Germline CDR1 SGHTA, CDR2 FQGNSA. Trimming cost V 4 bases and J 5 bases; bases outside gene matches: 11. CDR3 sequence: CASSWTGTGGRDTQYF. CDR3 nucleotide sequence: TGTGCCAGCAGCTGGACCGGGACAGGAGGGAGAGATACGCAGTATTTT.

V is TRBV13 and J is TRBJ2-3; D is perhaps TRBD2 (7 bases). The CDR3 is made up of 16 amino acids. Germline CDR1 and CDR2: PRHDT and FYEKMQ (reference sequence). Between the trimmed V and J ends, which lost 1 base and 0 bases, there was a span of 11 bases. The CDR3 sequence: CASSLDTGGSTDTQYF. DNA for the CDR3: TGTGCCAGCAGCTTAGATACGGGGGGCAGCACAGATACGCAGTATTTT.

This clone has a handful of counts. The chain has TRBV19 and TRBJ2-1, with 12 bases matching TRBD2. The CDR3 sequence is 16 residues long. Germline V lookup: CDR1 LNHDA, CDR2 SQIVND (reference sequence). The junction had 8 bases not matched to a gene; V was cut back by 4 bases and J by 7 bases. DNA of the CDR3: TGTGCCAGTAGTACCTTGACTAGCGGGGGAGGGAATGAGCAGTTCTTC. Its protein product is CASSTLTSGGGNEQFF.

Remarks on this clone: Other DNA sequences in this sample translate to the same CDR3. The chain couples TRBV10-3 to TRBJ1-1; TRBD1 aligns across 9 bases. This CDR3 comprises 15 residues. Germline CDR1 ENHRY, CDR2 SYGVKD. With V trimmed by 6 bases and J by 2 bases, 7 bases remained unmatched. The CDR3 DNA is TGTGCCATCAGGGACCGGGACAGGGAAAACACTGAAGCTTTCTTT. It encodes CAIRDRDRENTEAFF.

The rearrangement uses TRBV7-6 and TRBJ2-3; D may be TRBD1 (6 bases). The germline gives CDR1 SGHVS, CDR2 FNYEAQ. V shed 5 bases and J shed 2 bases, with 11 bases lying between them. The CDR3 is 14 amino acids. CDR3 in amino acids: CASSLQGTTDTQYF. The CDR3, as DNA: TGTGCCAGCAGCCTCCAGGGGACCACAGATACGCAGTATTTT.

The chain links TRBV14 to TRBJ2-7, with 10 bases fitting TRBD1. The V gene's germline CDR1 is SGHDN and CDR2 FVKESK. This CDR3 has 15 residues. With 5 bases clipped from V and 4 bases from J, the junction kept 8 bases outside the gene matches. The CDR3 coding sequence is TGTGCCAGCAGCGGCGGGGGACAGGGGTTATACGAGCAGTACTTC. This sequence encodes CASSGGGQGLYEQYF.

CDR3 nucleotides: TGTGCCAGCAGCTTGGGGACAGAGACTCATGGCTACACCTTC. Translating it yields CASSLGTETHGYTF. This chain uses TRBV5-4 with TRBJ1-2; tentative D call: TRBD1 (6 bases). Germline assignment: CDR1 SGHNT and CDR2 YYREEE (reference sequence). V was pared by 0 bases and J by 6 bases, with 12 bases between. There are 14 residues in the CDR3. Drawing the rest from reference TRBV5-4 and TRBJ1-2, the complete variable domain is ETGVTQSPTHLIKTRGQQVTLRCSSQSGHNTVSWYQQALGQGPQFIFQYYREEENGRGNFPPRFSGLQFPNYSSELNVNALELDDSALYLCASSLGTETHGYTFGSGTRLTVV.

The J gene is TRBJ2-1, the V gene TRBV7-2, with D unclear. Germline V gene data show CDR1 as SGHTA and CDR2 as FQGNSA. CDR3 length equals 12 residues. The germline V and J ends were trimmed by 0 bases and 9 bases, with 6 bases remaining between them. The CDR3 here is CASSLASSEQFF. The CDR3 region has the DNA TGTGCCAGCAGCTTAGCTTCTAGTGAGCAGTTCTTC.

V is TRBV4-3 and J is TRBJ2-7; TRBD2 aligns across 8 bases. The germline V gene has CDR1 LGHNA and CDR2 YSLEER. V lost 5 bases, J lost 10 bases, and 16 bases stayed unmatched. CDR3 length: 15 residues. CDR3 sequence: CASSWDSSGGAEQYF. The CDR3 DNA follows: TGCGCCAGCAGCTGGGACTCCTCCGGGGGGGCGGAACAGTACTTC.

The chain combines TRBV15 with TRBJ2-1, with a possible D match to TRBD2 (6 bases). The CDR3 is made up of 13 amino acids. V was shortened by 1 base and J by 10 bases, with 11 bases between the two germline ends. Germline CDR1 and CDR2: LNHNV and YYDKDF (reference sequence). CDR3 coding DNA: TGTGCCACCAGCAGAGGACGGGCGGGAGAGCAGTTCTTC. This translates into CATSRGRAGEQFF.

There are many counts of this clone. The V and J genes are TRBV23-1 and TRBJ2-7, with 9 bases matching TRBD1. TRBV23-1 is designated an ORF whose function remains uncertain. Trimming took 3 bases from V and 4 from J; bases not matched to a gene: 10. The CDR3 spans 16 residues. DNA of the CDR3: TGCGCCAGCAGTCACCCGGGGACAGGGAATTTTTACGAGCAGTACTTC. Translation: CASSHPGTGNFYEQYF.